This entry lists 10 T cell receptor beta chains sequenced from one sample in a study of OX40 agonist ivuxolimab in advanced cancers. Library generation was performed with the immunoSEQ multiplex PCR assay. TCRdb retrieved this table from immuneACCESS and kept in-frame rearrangements only. Not all clones are present; in checked studies, unresolved V genes account for under half, and no reason is known for the remainder. The sample data list tens of thousands of clones, and approximately 79% of these were observed just once. Roughly 1.9% of the sample is in the top ten clones. The material sequenced was CD4+ or CD8+ T cells sorted from blood, taken in a trial of the OX40 agonist ivuxolimab. The receptors shown here come from an adult with an advanced solid tumor such as melanoma, head and neck, liver or kidney cancer.

J is TRBJ2-2 and V is TRBV5-1; TRBD1 is a possible D gene (6 bases). Germline CDR1 is SGHRS and CDR2 is YFSETQ. The V and J ends lost 3 bases and 2 bases respectively, with 14 bases between them. This CDR3 spans 16 amino acids. The CDR3 spells CASSWKGVPNTGELFF. The CDR3 DNA is TGCGCCAGCAGCTGGAAGGGGGTCCCAAACACCGGGGAGCTGTTTTTT.

The V and J genes are TRBV28 and TRBJ1-1; 8 bases are a match to TRBD1. J was trimmed by 3 bases and V by 5 bases; bases with no gene match: 5. In germline, CDR1 is MDHEN, CDR2 SYDVKM. The CDR3 consists of 14 residues. Here the CDR3 reads CASSQGQGHTEAFF. The CDR3 nucleotides are TGTGCCAGCAGTCAAGGACAGGGTCACACTGAAGCTTTCTTT.

V gene TRBV2 combines with J gene TRBJ1-1; 9 bases line up with TRBD1. The length of the CDR3 is 13 residues. With 4 bases clipped from V and 7 bases from J, the junction kept 4 bases outside the gene matches. Per germline, CDR1 SNHLY and CDR2 FYNNEI. The DNA for the CDR3 is TGTGCCAGCAGTGGGACAGGGGCAATTGAAGCTTTCTTT. Amino acid sequence: CASSGTGAIEAFF.

This clone has only one observation. A junction boundary mismatches the germline segment, possibly from a read error. The chain uses TRBV5-4 and TRBJ1-4; 9 nucleotides match TRBD1. This CDR3 spans 16 amino acids. Germline V gene data show CDR1 as SGHNT and CDR2 as YYREEE (reference sequence). The CDR3 DNA is TGTGCCAGCAGCCTCCACCGGACAGGGGACACAGAAAAACTGCTTTTT. This sequence encodes CASSLHRTGDTEKLLF.

The chain is built from TRBV5-1 and TRBJ2-1; TRBD1 aligns across 7 bases. Germline V gives CDR1 SGHRS, CDR2 YFSETQ. This CDR3 contains 15 residues. Trimming took 0 bases from V and 8 from J; bases not matched to a gene: 8. CDR3 bases: TGCGCCAGCAGCTTGGTGGGGGACAGCCGCGATGAGCAGTTCTTC. Its translation is CASSLVGDSRDEQFF.

The chain uses TRBV30 and TRBJ2-5; D not certain. V was pared by 4 bases and J by 1 base, with 10 bases between. Germline V gene data show CDR1 as GTSNPN and CDR2 as SVGIG (reference sequence). The CDR3 sequence is 13 residues long. The CDR3 is CAWNAPFQETQYF. The CDR3 nucleotides are TGTGCCTGGAACGCCCCCTTCCAAGAGACCCAGTACTTC.

The chain links TRBV2 to TRBJ2-6; 7 bases fit TRBD1. With V trimmed by 6 bases and J by 0 bases, 8 bases remained unmatched. Looked up from germline, CDR1 is SNHLY and CDR2 is FYNNEI. This CDR3 contains 17 residues. The CDR3 spells CASSRDRLSSGANVLTF. CDR3 nucleotide sequence: TGTGCCAGCAGCCGGGACAGACTTAGCTCTGGGGCCAACGTCCTGACTTTC.

As regards this clone: Additional DNA sequences in this sample encode the identical CDR3. The J gene is TRBJ1-1, the V gene TRBV14; D gene unclear. CDR3 length: 12 amino acids. Per germline, CDR1 SGHDN and CDR2 FVKESK. V lost 0 bases to trimming and J lost 14 bases, with 13 bases between them. In DNA form, the CDR3 reads TGTGCCAGCAGCCAAGATGAGGATGGAGCGTTCTTT. Protein: CASSQDEDGAFF.

The chain recombines TRBV5-4 with TRBJ1-3; no reliable D call. The germline CDR1 and CDR2 sequences are SGHNT and YYREEE (reference sequence). V lost 1 base, J lost 2 bases, and 7 bases lay in between. The CDR3 has 14 residues. The CDR3 spells CASSLPGPGNTIYF. In nucleotides, the CDR3 is TGTGCCAGCAGCTTGCCAGGACCTGGAAACACCATATATTTT.

This sequence joins TRBV7-2 and TRBJ2-2; the D is unclear. Germline values: CDR1 SGHTA, CDR2 FQGNSA. Trimming pared 6 bases from V and 1 base from J, leaving 15 bases between. The CDR3 runs to 16 residues. CDR3 sequence (DNA): TGTGCCAGCAGATCGGGCGTTTGGGGGAACACCGGGGAGCTGTTTTTT. Its translation: CASRSGVWGNTGELFF.